The text below deals with one T cell receptor (beta chain). What it binds is unknown. The limits of the CDR3 on the DNA are not certain, so only TCRdb's listed CDR3 is given. This table comes from immunoSEQ multiplex PCR, and its TCRdb copy is limited to in-frame clones, with some not included. The table records 65,000 to 90,000 clones, just over 90% of them present only once. A total of 16 residues make up the CDR3, ends included. The entry originates in a study of siplizumab effects on memory and regulatory T cells. General study points: Proliferating CD4+ or CD8+ clones, roughly 80-97% of them, lacked an assignable naive or memory phenotype.

The V and J genes are TRBV7-5 and TRBJ1-3; the table's D gene call, TRBD1, was not cross checked with the DNA. TRBV7-5 is reported as a pseudogene. The sequence derives from a human donor in good health. Material for sequencing was CD8+ T cells sorted from blood. CDR3: CVRSLFGAGSGNTIYF.